This is a list of T cell receptor beta chains from one sample in a study of post-analysis software for immune sequencing data. Each CDR3 protein is one row after TCRdb ran MiXCR on the PCR reads. The sample contains about 500,000 distinct CDR3 sequences, 40% to 55% of which appear only once. Sequencing was done on a sample of blood. These receptors all come from a girl aged 5 to 17 with multiple sclerosis. Each CDR3 is given with its conserved first and last residue. Fields, in order: J gene, clone size, D gene, V gene, CDR3 DNA, CDR3 protein. The D gene is left open where the match is weak. Some rows mark clone size as missing; the rest say once, few, many or name a class of expanded clone.

TRBJ2-5	NA	NA	TRBV29-1	TGCAGCCGCGGGGGCCAAGAGACCCGGTACTTC	CSRGGQETRYF
TRBJ2-3	few	TRBD2	TRBV12-3/TRBV12-4	TGTGCCAGCAAGGCTAGCGGGAGTACAGATACGCAGTATTTT	CASKASGSTDTQYF
TRBJ2-1	NA	TRBD2	TRBV6-2/TRBV6-3	TGTGCCAGCAGTTATGAGGCGGGAGGTCAGCAGTTCTTC	CASSYEAGGQQFF
TRBJ2-4	once	NA	TRBV5-1	TGCGCCAGCAGCTCTAGAACAGGGTCGAACATTCAGTACTTC	CASSSRTGSNIQYF
TRBJ2-7	NA	NA	TRBV2	TGTGCCAGCAGCGGGGACCGCAGCTCCTACAATGAGCAGTACTTC	CASSGDRSSYNEQYF
TRBJ2-3	few	TRBD2	TRBV27	TGTGCCAGCAATAATCTAGCGGAAAGCACAGATACGCAGTATTTT	CASNNLAESTDTQYF
TRBJ2-7	NA	NA	TRBV28	TGTGCCAGCAGTTTATACAGGACGCCCTACGAGCAGTACTTC	CASSLYRTPYEQYF
TRBJ1-2	NA	TRBD1	TRBV5-1	TGCGCCAGCAGCGGGACAGGAGATTGGGGCTACACCTTC	CASSGTGDWGYTF
TRBJ2-7	many	TRBD2	TRBV12-3/TRBV12-4	TGTGCCAGCTCCCCCGGACTAGCAGGGGAGCAGTACTTC	CASSPGLAGEQYF
TRBJ2-4	NA	TRBD2	TRBV12-3/TRBV12-4	TGTGCCAGCAGTCTAGCGGCTCCTACTGAGCAGTACTTC	CASSLAAPTEQYF
TRBJ1-4	few	NA	TRBV6-7	TGTGCCAGCAGTCCGGAGAACAGGGAGGCTGAAAAACTGTTTTTT	CASSPENREAEKLFF
TRBJ2-1	NA	NA	TRBV29-1	TGCAGCGTGAAAACAGGGTGCAATGAGCAGTTCTTC	CSVKTGCNEQFF
TRBJ2-3	once	TRBD2	TRBV27	TGTGCCGGCAGTTTGCTCCAGGGGACTAGCGGGAGGAGAAGGTATTTT	CAGSLLQGTSGRRRYF
TRBJ2-1	NA	TRBD2	TRBV10-3	TGTGCCATCAGTGAGTCTCCCTGGACTAGCGGGAGGATCGGTGAGCAGTTCTTC	CAISESPWTSGRIGEQFF
TRBJ2-7	NA	TRBD1	TRBV6-5	TGTGCCAGCAGTTACTCAACCGGGACAGGGAGTTACTACGAGCAGTACTTC	CASSYSTGTGSYYEQYF
TRBJ1-5	NA	NA	TRBV28	TGTGCCAGCAGTGAACCAAATAGCAATCAGCCCCAGCATTTT	CASSEPNSNQPQHF
TRBJ1-1	NA	NA	TRBV20-1	TGCAGTGCTAGTCAATTCGTACAGGGAGACACTGAAGCTTTCTTT	CSASQFVQGDTEAFF
TRBJ1-1	once	NA	TRBV5-1	TGCGCCAGCAGTCCTGGAAGTTTTCATGGGAACACTGAAGCTTTCTTT	CASSPGSFHGNTEAFF
TRBJ2-1	few	NA	TRBV7-3	TGTGCCAGCAGCTTAAATAGGGGGAACTACAATGAGCAGTTCTTC	CASSLNRGNYNEQFF
TRBJ1-6	few	NA	TRBV7-6	TGTGCCAGCAGCCGGGCAAGCGCCTATAATTCACCCCTCCACTTT	CASSRASAYNSPLHF
TRBJ2-7	NA	TRBD2	TRBV27	TGTGCCAGCAGTTCTCCGGGACTAGCCCACGAGCAGTACTTC	CASSSPGLAHEQYF
TRBJ2-1	NA	NA	TRBV3-1	TGTGCCAGCAGCCGCCAGGGGTCCGATGAGCAGTTCTTC	CASSRQGSDEQFF
TRBJ1-1	NA	NA	TRBV6-5	TGTGCCAGCAGTTACTTCCCGCCTAACACTGAAGCTTTCTTT	CASSYFPPNTEAFF
TRBJ1-1	NA	NA	TRBV7-3	TGTGCCAGCAGCTTAGCAGGCAGGGACACTGAAGCTTTCTTT	CASSLAGRDTEAFF
TRBJ2-7	once	NA	TRBV6-1	TGTGTCAGCAGTGGCGACTACTTCTCCTACAATGAGCAGTACTTC	CVSSGDYFSYNEQYF
TRBJ1-6	NA	TRBD1	TRBV10-3	TGTGCCATCAAGGGACAGGGGAATTCACCCCTCCACTTT	CAIKGQGNSPLHF
TRBJ1-2	NA	TRBD1	TRBV27	TGTGCCAGCAGTTCTGCCCCCGGGACAGGTCTCTATGGCTACACCTTC	CASSSAPGTGLYGYTF
TRBJ2-1	NA	TRBD2	TRBV5-1	TGCGCCAGCGGGGGCCTAGCGGGAGGAAACAATGAGCAGTTCTTC	CASGGLAGGNNEQFF
TRBJ1-4	few	TRBD1	TRBV4-1	TGCGCCAGCAGCCCAGGCCAGGGGGCGCTGGGAAAACTGTTTTTT	CASSPGQGALGKLFF
TRBJ2-3	NA	NA	TRBV29-1	TGCAGCGTTGACCAGGGGACCCGCACAGATACGCAGTATTTT	CSVDQGTRTDTQYF
TRBJ2-7	NA	NA	TRBV5-1	TGCGCCAGCAGCTCACGGACGGACAGCACCATGCCCTACGAGCAGTACTTC	CASSSRTDSTMPYEQYF
TRBJ2-7	few	NA	TRBV7-9	TGTGCCAGCAGCTTAATCGGAGTTGAGAACGAGCAGTACTTC	CASSLIGVENEQYF
TRBJ1-4	few	NA	TRBV5-1	TGCGCCAGCAGGAGCCGCGACGCAAAGGAAAAACTGTTTTTT	CASRSRDAKEKLFF
TRBJ2-7	many	NA	TRBV7-2	TGTGCCAGCAGCTTAGACAGATTATACTACGAGCAGTACTTC	CASSLDRLYYEQYF
TRBJ2-3	few	NA	TRBV6-5	TGTGCCAGCAGTCCGGGACAATCAGATACGCAGTATTTT	CASSPGQSDTQYF
TRBJ2-1	NA	NA	TRBV2	TGTGCCAGCAGTGAAGGGCCCCAGGCAACTCAGTTCTTC	CASSEGPQATQFF
TRBJ2-1	NA	TRBD2	TRBV29-1	TGCAGCGTTGTTAGCGGGAGGGCGAGTGAGCAGTTCTTC	CSVVSGRASEQFF
TRBJ1-5	NA	NA	TRBV4-1	TGCGCCAGCAGCCAGGACCTCATCGGGTATCAGCCCCAGCATTTT	CASSQDLIGYQPQHF
TRBJ2-7	few	NA	TRBV14	TGTGCCAGCAGCCAAGACAAGTCCTACGAGCAGTACTTC	CASSQDKSYEQYF
TRBJ2-2	few	TRBD1	TRBV5-1	TGCGCCAGCACCTCCGTCGGACAGGGCTTGAGAACCGGGGAGCTGTTTTTT	CASTSVGQGLRTGELFF